This T cell receptor beta chain was retrieved from a study of blood T cell repertoires in COVID-19. Study in general: The United States, Italy and Spain supplied acute and convalescent COVID-19 samples. Sample material is recorded as cDNA or gDNA derived from T cells, B-cell-depleted T cells, or PBMCs.

The CDR3 length is 15 residues. Germline CDR1 SGHNT, CDR2 YYREEE (reference sequence). V lost 4 bases and J lost 0; bases outside the gene matches: 1. As handled by the study authors: Reference gene primer amplification yielded estimated nucleated cell counts. Clones were read by immunoSEQ multiplex PCR, and TCRdb kept only the in-frame ones, dropping some. V and J calls and clone size follow that table, whereas D and trimming were derived from the DNA. The sample shows fewer than 500,000 clones, roughly 89% of them seen only once. The J gene is TRBJ2-2, the V gene TRBV5-4; 9 bases fit TRBD2. This sequence originates from a woman younger than 45 with active or convalescent COVID-19. Sequencing was done on a sample of peripheral blood. The DNA for the CDR3 is TGTGCCAGCAGCGAGCGGGGGGCGAACACCGGGGAGCTGTTTTTT. Translated: CASSERGANTGELFF.